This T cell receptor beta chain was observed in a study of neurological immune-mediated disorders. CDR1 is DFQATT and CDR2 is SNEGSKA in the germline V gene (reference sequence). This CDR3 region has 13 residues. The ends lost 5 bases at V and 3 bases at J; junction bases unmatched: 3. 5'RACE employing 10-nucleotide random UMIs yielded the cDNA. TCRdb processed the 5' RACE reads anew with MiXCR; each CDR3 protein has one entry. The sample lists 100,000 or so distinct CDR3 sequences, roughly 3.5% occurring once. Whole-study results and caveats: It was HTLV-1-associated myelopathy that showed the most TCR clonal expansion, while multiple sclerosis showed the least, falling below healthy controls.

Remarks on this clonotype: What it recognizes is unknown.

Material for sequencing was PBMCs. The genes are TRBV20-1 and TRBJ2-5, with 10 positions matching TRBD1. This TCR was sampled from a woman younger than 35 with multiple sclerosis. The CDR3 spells CSAVGTGEETQYF. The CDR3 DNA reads TGCAGTGCTGTTGGGACAGGGGAAGAGACCCAGTACTTC.